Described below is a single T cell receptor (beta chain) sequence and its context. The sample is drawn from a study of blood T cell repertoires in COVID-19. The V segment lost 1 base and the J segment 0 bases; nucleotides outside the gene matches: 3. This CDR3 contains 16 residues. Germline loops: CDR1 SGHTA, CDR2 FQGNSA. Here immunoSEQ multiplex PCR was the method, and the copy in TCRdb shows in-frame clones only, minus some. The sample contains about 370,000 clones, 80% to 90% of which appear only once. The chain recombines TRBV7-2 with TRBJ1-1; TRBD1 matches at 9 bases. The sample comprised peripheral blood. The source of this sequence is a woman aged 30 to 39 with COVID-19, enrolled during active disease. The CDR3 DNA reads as TGTGCCAGCAGCTTAGATGGGACAGGGTTGAACACTGAAGCTTTCTTT. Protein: CASSLDGTGLNTEAFF.